Each of the 29 T cell receptor beta chains below was sequenced from the same sample in a study of technical replicates of blood from a handful of donors. Measured with immunoSEQ multiplex PCR; TCRdb has only the in-frame clones, and not every one. The sample records around 76,000 clones, nearly 98% being singletons. Sequencing was done on a sample of T cells isolated from PBMCs. These receptors came from a human donor in good health.

V gene TRBV5-4 combines with J gene TRBJ1-3; TRBD1 is a possible D gene (5 bases). The CDR3 has 15 residues. The germline V gene encodes CDR1 SGHNT and CDR2 YYREEE (reference sequence). V gave up 4 bases and J gave up 2 bases, with 13 bases separating them. CDR3 in DNA: TGTGCCAGCAGCGTATCCCGGGGGGCTGGAAACACCATATATTTT. The encoded protein is CASSVSRGAGNTIYF.

This clone was counted once. This chain connects TRBV2 to TRBJ2-5; D remains ambiguous. V was trimmed by 6 bases and J by 1 base, leaving 12 bases between them. The CDR3 contains 14 residues. Looked up from germline, CDR1 is SNHLY and CDR2 is FYNNEI. The CDR3 is CASSYLAGQETQYF. The DNA for the CDR3 is TGTGCCAGCAGCTATCTCGCCGGCCAAGAGACCCAGTACTTC.

The V and J genes are TRBV6-5 and TRBJ2-7; D unclear. Germline loops: CDR1 MNHEY, CDR2 SVGAGI. The CDR3 extends over 12 amino acids. Trimming took 6 bases from V and 4 from J, leaving 10 bases between them. The CDR3 protein is CASSHPGYEQYF. DNA for the CDR3: TGTGCCAGCAGCCATCCAGGTTACGAGCAGTACTTC.

The V gene is TRBV19, the J gene TRBJ1-1, with 9 bases aligning to TRBD1. Germline-derived CDR1 and CDR2 are LNHDA and SQIVND (reference sequence). This CDR3 is 15 amino acids long. Losses at the gene ends were 6 bases for V and 5 bases for J; bases not matched to a gene: 10. CDR3 nucleotide sequence: TGTGCCAGTAGAATTACAGGGGGCTCGAGTACTGAAGCTTTCTTT. Its protein product is CASRITGGSSTEAFF.

The chain joins TRBV5-1 to TRBJ2-1; weak D call: TRBD2 (6 bases). The CDR3 extends over 12 amino acids. V was cut by 5 bases and J by 5 bases, with 8 bases left in between. Germline lookup yields CDR1 SGHRS and CDR2 YFSETQ. The CDR3 DNA reads TGCGCCAGCAGACAGCGGGACAATGAGCAGTTCTTC. Translating gives CASRQRDNEQFF.

V is TRBV6-5 and J is TRBJ1-2; TRBD1 might be the D (5 bases). The CDR3 is made up of 11 amino acids. Germline values: CDR1 MNHEY, CDR2 SVGAGI. V dropped 2 bases and J dropped 9 bases, with 7 bases sitting between them. CDR3 in DNA: TGTGCCAGCAGTTACGGGGGGAGCTACACCTTC. This gives the protein CASSYGGSYTF.

This chain joins TRBV6-6 and TRBJ1-5, with D possibly TRBD1 on 5 matching bases. This CDR3 has 15 residues. Germline V gives CDR1 MNHNY, CDR2 SVGAGI (reference sequence). Trimming removed 1 base from V and 0 bases from J, with 7 bases in between. This CDR3 is CASSYWQGSNQPQHF. In nucleotides, the CDR3 is TGTGCCAGCAGTTACTGGCAGGGTAGCAATCAGCCCCAGCATTTT.

The chain links TRBV4-1 to TRBJ1-1; the D gene is possibly TRBD1 (5 bases). V was trimmed by 0 bases and J by 4 bases, leaving 12 bases between them. The CDR3 is 15 amino acids. Germline-derived CDR1 and CDR2 are MGHRA and YSYEKL. The CDR3, as DNA: TGCGCCAGCAGCCAAGAAACGGGGGTGGTCACTGAAGCTTTCTTT. It specifies CASSQETGVVTEAFF.

The chain links TRBV25-1 to TRBJ1-2, with 8 bases fitting TRBD1. The CDR3 sequence is 14 residues long. Germline V gene lookup returns CDR1 MGHDK and CDR2 SYGVNS. The V segment lost 10 bases and the J segment 5 bases; nucleotides outside the gene matches: 12. CDR3 bases: TGTGCCACCTCGACAGGGGTTATTCTATATGGCTACACCTTC. This translates into CATSTGVILYGYTF.

The V call is TRBV18, the J call TRBJ2-7, with TRBD2 matching over 7 bases. Unmatched junction bases numbered 5, after V lost 4 bases and J lost 5 bases. Germline CDR1 and CDR2: KGHSH and LQKENI. The CDR3 spans 13 residues. The DNA of the CDR3 is TGTGCCAGCTCACTCCGCGGGAGCCACGAGCAGTACTTC. It specifies CASSLRGSHEQYF.

V is TRBV5-1 and J is TRBJ1-4; 10 bases align to TRBD1. The CDR3 is 14 residues long. CDR1 is SGHRS, CDR2 YFSETQ, per germline. After removal of 4 bases from V and 6 bases from J, the junction contained 3 bases not matched to a gene. CDR3 loop: CASSTGTGDEKLFF. The CDR3 coding sequence is TGCGCCAGCAGCACCGGGACAGGGGATGAAAAACTGTTTTTT.

The chain employs TRBV30 and TRBJ2-3; 9 bases agree with TRBD1. This CDR3 contains 15 residues. Losses at the gene ends were 2 bases for V and 5 bases for J; bases not matched to a gene: 8. Germline V CDR1 and CDR2: GTSNPN, SVGIG (reference sequence). Here the CDR3 reads CAWSLGTGYKDTQYF. In DNA form, the CDR3 reads TGTGCCTGGAGTCTGGGGACAGGGTATAAAGATACGCAGTATTTT.

V is TRBV6-1 and J is TRBJ2-7; tentative D call: TRBD2 (6 bases). The CDR3 length is 15 residues. CDR1 is MNHNS, CDR2 SASEGT, per germline. Trimming removed 6 bases at V and 2 bases at J, with 17 bases between. The CDR3 coding sequence is TGTGCCAGCAGGGGGACTGACAACCTTCCCTACGAGCAGTACTTC. As protein: CASRGTDNLPYEQYF.

V and J are TRBV2 and TRBJ2-1; 9 bases are a match to TRBD1. The CDR3 covers 14 residues. CDR1 SNHLY and CDR2 FYNNEI come from the germline V gene. V dropped 5 bases and J dropped 8; count of bases not matched to a gene: 7. The CDR3 sequence: CASSLQGAVDEQFF. The CDR3 DNA reads as TGTGCCAGCAGTCTACAGGGGGCGGTCGATGAGCAGTTCTTC. Filled out from reference TRBV2 and TRBJ2-1, the complete variable domain reads EPEVTQTPSHQVTQMGQEVILRCVPISNHLYFYWYRQILGQKVEFLVSFYNNEISEKSEIFDDQFSVERPDGSNFTLKIRSTKLEDSAMYFCASSLQGAVDEQFFGPGTRLTVL.

This sequence joins TRBV19 and TRBJ2-5, with 10 nucleotides matching TRBD2. From germline, CDR1 is LNHDA and CDR2 SQIVND (reference sequence). Trimming took 7 bases from V and 5 from J; bases not matched to a gene: 16. The CDR3 is made up of 17 amino acids. The CDR3 bases are TGTGCCAGTACCCCCGCGTCGGCTAGCGGGAGTCGGGAGACCCAGTACTTC. Protein: CASTPASASGSRETQYF.

The chain combines TRBV2 with TRBJ2-3; no reliable D call. The germline gives CDR1 SNHLY, CDR2 FYNNEI. The CDR3 spans 12 residues. Trimming pared 10 bases from V and 6 bases from J, leaving 14 bases between. The CDR3 is CATSLSRDTQYF. The CDR3 DNA follows: TGTGCCACCTCTCTCTCTCGGGATACGCAGTATTTT.

V gene TRBV7-9 combines with J gene TRBJ2-7; 9 bases are shared with TRBD2. CDR3 length: 17 amino acids. The J segment lost 0 bases and the V segment lost 0 bases, leaving 6 bases of the junction unmatched. Germline CDR1 and CDR2: SEHNR and FQNEAQ (reference sequence). The CDR3 DNA follows: TGTGCCAGCAGCTTAGCGAGGGCGGGAGGGATCTCCTACGAGCAGTACTTC. Translating it yields CASSLARAGGISYEQYF.

The genes are TRBV6-5 and TRBJ1-2; D might be TRBD1 (5 bases). This CDR3 has 11 residues. Trimming left V 6 bases short and J 8 bases short, with 10 bases between. Germline V gene sequence: CDR1 MNHEY, CDR2 SVGAGI. The CDR3 is CASRQGSGYTF. The CDR3 region has the DNA TGTGCCAGCAGGCAGGGCTCCGGCTACACCTTC.

The chain uses TRBV6-4 and TRBJ1-1; D is perhaps TRBD1 (5 bases). CDR1 MRHNA and CDR2 SNTAGT come from the germline V gene. Deletions cut 6 bases from V and 5 bases from J, with 19 bases between. The CDR3 spans 15 residues. CDR3: CASRLQGTNKTEAFF. CDR3 DNA sequence: TGTGCCAGCAGACTTCAGGGCACTAATAAGACTGAAGCTTTCTTT.

The chain has TRBV4-1 and TRBJ1-4; 7 bases align to TRBD1. V lost 3 bases and J lost 4; bases outside the gene matches: 2. The CDR3 spans 14 residues. Germline V gene sequence: CDR1 MGHRA, CDR2 YSYEKL. In DNA, the CDR3 is TGCGCCAGCAGCCAGACAGGGCTTAATGAAAAACTGTTTTTT. This gives the protein CASSQTGLNEKLFF.

This chain joins TRBV18 and TRBJ2-1; 9 bases agree with TRBD1. This CDR3 has 16 residues. Losses at the gene ends were 5 bases for V and 7 bases for J; bases not matched to a gene: 12. Germline CDR1 reads KGHSH; CDR2 reads LQKENI. The CDR3, as DNA: TGTGCCAGCTCATCGGGGACAGGGTCCTTGGGGAATGAGCAGTTCTTC. This codes for CASSSGTGSLGNEQFF.

The chain links TRBV10-2 to TRBJ2-2; D might be TRBD1 (5 bases). Germline values: CDR1 WSHSY, CDR2 SAAADI. With 3 bases removed from V and 5 bases from J, the gap between germline ends came to 7 bases. CDR3 length equals 13 residues. CDR3 in amino acids: CASSDDRTGELFF. The CDR3 nucleotides are TGCGCCAGCAGTGATGACAGAACCGGGGAGCTGTTTTTT.

The J gene is TRBJ2-3, the V gene TRBV6-1; D unresolved. The V gene's germline CDR1 is MNHNS and CDR2 SASEGT. The ends were cut back, 0 bases at V and 3 bases at J, with 10 bases in the middle. The CDR3 is 15 residues long. The CDR3 coding sequence is TGTGCCAGCAGTGAAGCGAGGATAGCAACAGATACGCAGTATTTT. It yields the protein CASSEARIATDTQYF.

Comments on this clone: Its ends do not fully match the called genes, so a read error is possible. The CDR3 loop is CASSLRSGGGYEQYF. DNA for the CDR3: TGTGCTAGCAGCCTGAGGTCAGGCGGGGGCTACGAGCAGTACTTC. This chain links TRBV7-7 with TRBJ2-7, with 7 bases that match TRBD2. The germline gives CDR1 SSHAT, CDR2 FNYEAQ (reference sequence). This CDR3 is built from 15 residues. Looking up the rest from reference TRBV7-7 and TRBJ2-7 gives the full variable domain: GAGVSQSPRYKVTKRGQDVTLRCDPISSHATLYWYQQALGQGPEFLTYFNYEAQPDKSGLPSDRFSAERPEGSISTLTIQRTEQRDSAMYRCASSLRSGGGYEQYFGPGTRLTVT.

J is TRBJ2-1 and V is TRBV27; maybe TRBD1 (5 bases). The ends were cut back, 8 bases at V and 14 bases at J, with 19 bases in the middle. Germline V gene sequence: CDR1 MNHEY, CDR2 SMNVEV (reference sequence). CDR3 size: 12 residues. CDR3 nucleotide sequence: TGTGCCAGCCGTGGGTTGTCGGTGGACAAGTTCTTC. Its protein product is CASRGLSVDKFF.

This chain uses TRBV7-6 with TRBJ2-3; D is uncertain. Germline V gene sequence: CDR1 SGHVS, CDR2 FNYEAQ. Trimming removed 1 base from V and 3 bases from J, with 11 bases in between. The CDR3 sequence is 15 residues long. The DNA for the CDR3 is TGTGCCAGCAGCTTAGATGGGTTGAGGACAGATACGCAGTATTTT. This translates into CASSLDGLRTDTQYF.

CDR3 amino acids: CARGRTGELFF. CDR3 bases: TGTGCCAGGGGGAGAACAGGGGAACTGTTTTTT. The chain recombines TRBV30 with TRBJ1-4, with TRBD1 identical over 7 bases. Germline V gene lookup returns CDR1 GTSNPN and CDR2 SVGIG (reference sequence). The J segment lost 12 bases and the V segment lost 8 bases, leaving 9 bases of the junction unmatched. CDR3 size: 11 residues.

V and J are TRBV5-1 and TRBJ2-7; tentatively, D is TRBD1 (5 bases). Germline loops: CDR1 SGHRS, CDR2 YFSETQ. The CDR3 totals 15 residues. The ends were cut back, 0 bases at V and 2 bases at J, with 12 bases in the middle. This CDR3 is CASSLAFGHAYEQYF. The CDR3 DNA reads TGCGCCAGCAGCTTGGCCTTTGGACACGCCTACGAGCAGTACTTC.

This clone occurred once. The CDR3 DNA sequence: TGTGCCAGTAGTATATACCCGACTAGCGGATACAATGAGCAGTTCTTC. Its translation: CASSIYPTSGYNEQFF. The gene calls are TRBV19 and TRBJ2-1; 9 bases fit TRBD2. Germline CDR1 is LNHDA and CDR2 is SQIVND (reference sequence). The CDR3 is made up of 16 amino acids. J was trimmed by 4 bases and V by 2 bases; bases with no gene match: 6.